Presented here are 20 T cell receptor beta chains from one specimen sequenced in a study of blood T cell repertoires in COVID-19. Data came from immunoSEQ multiplex PCR; TCRdb stores just in-frame clones and leaves some out. The repertoire includes about 220,000 clones, around 82% of them detected once, and roughly 13% sits in the top ten. The specimen was peripheral blood. The receptors here all came from a human donor in a cohort sampled during active COVID-19.

The rearrangement links TRBV5-1 to TRBJ1-4; D unresolved. Per the germline V gene, CDR1 is SGHRS and CDR2 is YFSETQ. Trimming stripped 0 bases from V and 3 bases from J, with 6 bases between. The CDR3 has 14 residues. CDR3 DNA: TGCGCCAGCAGCTTGGGCGGATCTAATGAAAAACTGTTTTTT. Residues: CASSLGGSNEKLFF. The full variable domain, its missing parts supplied by reference TRBV5-1 and TRBJ1-4, is KAGVTQTPRYLIKTRGQQVTLSCSPISGHRSVSWYQQTPGQGLQFLFEYFSETQRNKGNFPGRFSGRQFSNSRSEMNVSTLELGDSALYLCASSLGGSNEKLFFGSGTQLSVL.

The chain uses TRBV7-9 and TRBJ1-3; D call uncertain. The germline V and J ends were trimmed by 1 base and 4 bases, with 8 bases remaining between them. Germline CDR1 reads SEHNR; CDR2 reads FQNEAQ (reference sequence). CDR3 size: 14 residues. In DNA, the CDR3 is TGTGCCAGCAGCTTAGTCGTCGGGGGAAACACCATATATTTT. Its translation: CASSLVVGGNTIYF.

In the case of this clone: The sample has other DNA sequences that encode this CDR3 too. The chain joins TRBV19 to TRBJ1-1, with TRBD1 matching 7 bases. This CDR3 has 14 amino acids. Germline CDR1 is LNHDA and CDR2 is SQIVND (reference sequence). Trimming removed 4 bases from V and 5 bases from J; junction bases left unmatched: 7. The chain's CDR3 is CASSTHRGSTEAFF. Written as DNA, the CDR3 is TGTGCCAGTAGTACCCACAGGGGATCTACTGAAGCTTTCTTT.

This clone was counted between two and nine times. The chain employs TRBV3-1 (or the pseudogene TRBV3-2) and TRBJ2-7, with D maybe TRBD1 (5 bases). The ends were cut back, 3 bases at V and 6 bases at J, with 9 bases in the middle. Germline V gene lookup returns CDR1 LGHDT and CDR2 YNNKEL (reference sequence). This CDR3 is 12 amino acids long. CDR3 nucleotides: TGTGCCAGCAGCCATTCAGGGTCCGAGCAGTACTTC. Translation gives CASSHSGSEQYF.

CDR3 amino acids: CASSLGGQGATQYF. The CDR3, as DNA: TGTGCCAGCAGTTTAGGGGGACAGGGAGCGACCCAGTACTTC. V and J are TRBV28 and TRBJ2-5, with 9 bases matching TRBD1. The CDR3 runs to 14 residues. Germline V gives CDR1 MDHEN, CDR2 SYDVKM. The J segment lost 7 bases and the V segment lost 2 bases, leaving 5 bases of the junction unmatched.

This chain connects TRBV10-1 to TRBJ2-7; TRBD1 matches at 8 bases. This CDR3 is 15 amino acids long. CDR1 and CDR2 (germline): WNHNN, SYGVQD (reference sequence). J lost 2 bases, V lost 0 bases, and 3 bases had no gene match. The CDR3 bases are TGCGCCAGCAGTGAGTCGGACAGGGCGCCCTACGAGCAGTACTTC. Its translation: CASSESDRAPYEQYF.

The chain has TRBV29-1 and TRBJ1-1; perhaps TRBD1 as D (5 bases). Trimming removed 4 bases at V and 0 bases at J, with 12 bases between. This CDR3 region has 14 residues. Germline V gene sequence: CDR1 SQVTM, CDR2 ANQGSEA. The CDR3 DNA follows: TGCAGCGTTGGGGCGGGGACCTTGAACACTGAAGCTTTCTTT. This sequence encodes CSVGAGTLNTEAFF.

The chain recombines TRBV5-1 with TRBJ1-1, with TRBD1 identical over 9 bases. Germline V gene data show CDR1 as SGHRS and CDR2 as YFSETQ. The V segment lost 3 bases and the J segment 10 bases; nucleotides outside the gene matches: 13. This CDR3 is built from 15 residues. Here the CDR3 DNA reads TGCGCCAGCAGCTCGTTACAACCACAGGGGGCGGGAGCTTTCTTT. This gives the protein CASSSLQPQGAGAFF.

This chain joins TRBV6-5 and TRBJ2-2, with TRBD1 matching 7 bases. The J segment lost 4 bases and the V segment lost 2 bases, leaving 7 bases of the junction unmatched. The CDR3 is 16 residues long. Germline lookup yields CDR1 MNHEY and CDR2 SVGAGI. Here the CDR3 reads CASSYGQGDGTGELFF. CDR3 coding DNA: TGTGCCAGCAGTTACGGTCAGGGGGACGGCACCGGGGAGCTGTTTTTT.

The count of this clone is one. This chain joins TRBV15 and TRBJ1-2; no clear D gene. CDR3 size: 14 residues. The germline V gene has CDR1 LNHNV and CDR2 YYDKDF (reference sequence). Trimming pared 1 base from V and 1 base from J, leaving 7 bases between. CDR3 bases: TGTGCCACCAGCAGAGGTGCGGGTAACTATGGCTACACCTTC. This encodes CATSRGAGNYGYTF.

The chain uses TRBV19 and TRBJ1-5; D gene ambiguous. V lost 6 bases to trimming and J lost 1 base, with 7 bases between them. This CDR3 comprises 13 residues. In germline, CDR1 is LNHDA, CDR2 SQIVND (reference sequence). In DNA form, the CDR3 reads TGTGCCAGTAGAACTACCAGCAATCAGCCCCAGCATTTT. Its protein product is CASRTTSNQPQHF.

V gene TRBV27 combines with J gene TRBJ2-7; TRBD1 aligns across 9 bases. CDR3 length: 14 residues. J lost 4 bases, V lost 3 bases, and 4 bases had no gene match. Germline V CDR1 and CDR2: MNHEY, SMNVEV (reference sequence). The CDR3 DNA reads TGTGCCAGCAGTTTCGGACAGGGGTTTTACGAGCAGTACTTC. Its translation is CASSFGQGFYEQYF.

The chain combines TRBV5-1 with TRBJ2-7; D perhaps matches TRBD1 (6 bases). This CDR3 contains 15 residues. V lost 4 bases and J lost 5, with 19 bases in between. Germline CDR1 and CDR2: SGHRS and YFSETQ. Here the CDR3 DNA reads TGCGCCAGCAGCACGAACAGGCAGGGGACGGACGAGCAGTACTTC. Translated, it gives CASSTNRQGTDEQYF.

This clone has a handful of counts. CDR3 residues: CASSRLAPGNNNQPQHF. CDR3 sequence (DNA): TGTGCCAGTAGTAGGCTTGCGCCGGGGAATAACAATCAGCCCCAGCATTTT. The gene calls are TRBV19 and TRBJ1-5; D uncertain. CDR1 and CDR2 (germline): LNHDA, SQIVND (reference sequence). Trimming shortened V by 4 bases and J by 3 bases, and 19 bases separated the two germline ends. The CDR3 runs to 17 residues.

This clone was seen just once. This chain connects TRBV4-3 to TRBJ1-2, with 7 bases matching TRBD1. The germline V gene encodes CDR1 LGHNA and CDR2 YSLEER. The V gene end was trimmed by 2 bases and the J gene end by 3 bases; junction bases not matched to a gene: 12. CDR3 length: 17 amino acids. CDR3 coding DNA: TGCGCCAGCAGCCAACAATCTCAGGGGGGATTATACTATGGCTACACCTTC. Translating gives CASSQQSQGGLYYGYTF.

This clone was recorded a few times. CDR3: CASKPASNSNQPQHF. CDR3 coding DNA: TGTGCCAGCAAGCCCGCTTCTAATAGCAATCAGCCCCAGCATTTT. The chain uses TRBV6-5 and TRBJ1-5; no definite D call. Per the germline V gene, CDR1 is MNHEY and CDR2 is SVGAGI. The CDR3 extends over 15 amino acids. The V gene lost 7 bases and the J gene lost 0 bases, with 13 bases spanning the gap.

CDR3 loop: CSVEDFRGSDEQFF. CDR3 sequence (DNA): TGCAGCGTTGAAGATTTTCGGGGTTCGGATGAGCAGTTCTTC. The chain is built from TRBV29-1 and TRBJ2-1; TRBD2 might be the D (5 bases). Per germline, CDR1 SQVTM and CDR2 ANQGSEA. The V end lost 0 bases, the J end lost 8 bases, and 14 bases lay between the germline ends. This CDR3 has 14 amino acids.

The V call is TRBV6-5, the J call TRBJ2-5, with D maybe TRBD1 (6 bases). Trimming left V 8 bases short and J 4 bases short, with 14 bases between. Per germline, CDR1 MNHEY and CDR2 SVGAGI. The CDR3 runs to 13 residues. CDR3 nucleotides: TGTGCCAGCGGACCAGGGGTCGGAGAGACCCAGTACTTC. Translating it yields CASGPGVGETQYF.

The genes are TRBV28 and TRBJ1-3, with D possibly matching TRBD1 (5 bases). The CDR3 spans 15 residues. Germline-derived CDR1 and CDR2 are MDHEN and SYDVKM. V gave up 3 bases and J gave up 5 bases, with 14 bases separating them. CDR3 loop: CASSFRDSLRNTIYF. The CDR3 bases are TGTGCCAGCAGTTTCCGGGACTCTCTAAGAAACACCATATATTTT.

Concerning this clone itself: The identical CDR3 is also encoded by other nucleotide sequences in the sample. The chain uses TRBV10-3 and TRBJ1-2; 9 bases are shared with TRBD1. V lost 4 bases to trimming and J lost 6 bases; unmatched junction nucleotides: 3. CDR1 is ENHRY, CDR2 SYGVKD, per germline. There are 13 residues in the CDR3. CDR3 DNA: TGTGCCATCAGTGGTGGACAGGGGAATGGCTACACCTTC. Amino acids: CAISGGQGNGYTF.